This TCR beta chain was retrieved from a study of cytotoxic CD8 clonotypes in ibrutinib-treated CLL. Overall study: The patients comprised roughly 12 relapsed/refractory and around 14 treatment-naive cases, under 18 IGHV unmutated. After a median of around 70 months, roughly 14 patients stayed remitted and approximately twelve progressed; responses had been partial in about 24 and complete in 2.

As for this clone: The target antigen is unknown.

Repertoires were generated with immunoSEQ multiplex PCR, while TCRdb's copy carries only in-frame clones and drops some. The sample lists about 140,000 clones; approximately 90% were seen once. Germline V gene sequence: CDR1 MGHRA, CDR2 YSYEKL. There are 15 residues in the CDR3. Trimming cost V 4 bases and J 5 bases; bases outside gene matches: 9. Notes on the study in general: Clonality increased at ibrutinib response, then returned toward baseline at progression. Lymph node repertoires were not studied, and sampling times were unmatched.

This specimen was PBMCs, taken after 12 months of ibrutinib treatment. The origin of this receptor is a human donor with chronic lymphocytic leukemia. V gene TRBV4-1 combines with J gene TRBJ2-5, with 8 bases lining up with TRBD2. CDR3 sequence reads: CASSPGAGERETQYF. In DNA, the CDR3 is TGCGCCAGCAGCCCGGGAGCGGGAGAAAGGGAGACCCAGTACTTC.